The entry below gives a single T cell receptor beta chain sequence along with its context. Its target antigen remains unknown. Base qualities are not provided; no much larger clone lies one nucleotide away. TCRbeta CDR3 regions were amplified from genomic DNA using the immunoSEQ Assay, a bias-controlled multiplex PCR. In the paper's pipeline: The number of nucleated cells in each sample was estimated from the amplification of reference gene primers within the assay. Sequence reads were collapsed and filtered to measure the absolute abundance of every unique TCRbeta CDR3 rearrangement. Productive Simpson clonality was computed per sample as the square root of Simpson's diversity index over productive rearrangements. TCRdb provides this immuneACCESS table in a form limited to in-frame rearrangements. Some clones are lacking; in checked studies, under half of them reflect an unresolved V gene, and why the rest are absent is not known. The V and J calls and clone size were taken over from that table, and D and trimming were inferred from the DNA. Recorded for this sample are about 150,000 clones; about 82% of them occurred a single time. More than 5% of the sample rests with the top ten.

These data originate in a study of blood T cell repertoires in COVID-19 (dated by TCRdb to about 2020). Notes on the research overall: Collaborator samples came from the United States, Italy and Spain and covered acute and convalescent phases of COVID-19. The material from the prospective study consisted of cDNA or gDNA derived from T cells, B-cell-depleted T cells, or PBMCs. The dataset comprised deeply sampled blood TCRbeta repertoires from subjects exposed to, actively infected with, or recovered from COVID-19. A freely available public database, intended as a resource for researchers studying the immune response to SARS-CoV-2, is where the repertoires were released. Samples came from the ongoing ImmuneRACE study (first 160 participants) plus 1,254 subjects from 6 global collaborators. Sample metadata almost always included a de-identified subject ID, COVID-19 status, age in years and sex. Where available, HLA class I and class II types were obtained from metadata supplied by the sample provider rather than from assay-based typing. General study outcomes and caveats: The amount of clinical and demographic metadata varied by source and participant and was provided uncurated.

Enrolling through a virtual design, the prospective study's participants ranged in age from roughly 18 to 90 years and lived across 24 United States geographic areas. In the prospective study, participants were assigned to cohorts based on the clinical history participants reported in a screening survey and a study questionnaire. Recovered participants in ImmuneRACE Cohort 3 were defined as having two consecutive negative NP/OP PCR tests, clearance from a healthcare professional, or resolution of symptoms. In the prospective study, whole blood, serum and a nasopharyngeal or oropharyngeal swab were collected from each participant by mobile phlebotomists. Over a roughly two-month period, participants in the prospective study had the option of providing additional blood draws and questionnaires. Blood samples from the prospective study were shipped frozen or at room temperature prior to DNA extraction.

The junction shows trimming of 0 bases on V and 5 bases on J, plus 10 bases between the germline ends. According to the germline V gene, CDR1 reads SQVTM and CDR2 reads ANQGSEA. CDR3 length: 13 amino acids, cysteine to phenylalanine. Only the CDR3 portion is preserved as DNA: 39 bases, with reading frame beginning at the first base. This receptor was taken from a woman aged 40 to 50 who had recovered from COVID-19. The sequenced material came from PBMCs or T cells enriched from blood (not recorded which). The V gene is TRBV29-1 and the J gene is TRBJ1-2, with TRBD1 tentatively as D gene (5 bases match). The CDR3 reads CSVEDLGGYGYTF. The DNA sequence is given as TGCAGCGTTGAAGATCTGGGGGGTTATGGCTACACCTTC.